Below, 19 T cell receptor beta chains from the same sample are listed, as sequenced in a study of post-analysis software for immune sequencing data. Their cognate antigens are unknown. General study points: Patients had higher frequencies than controls of about five TRBV segments, including TRBV5-6, TRBV5-1 and TRBV20-1.

Incorporated into the TCR beta cDNA libraries were unique molecular identifiers, which served to reduce PCR and sequencing biases. TCRdb called the PCR reads again in MiXCR, with one record for every CDR3 protein. The data hold about 560,000 distinct CDR3 sequences, with about 40% observed a single time. Sample: blood. All receptors come from a girl aged 5-17 years with multiple sclerosis.

The V call is TRBV12-3 or TRBV12-4, the J call TRBJ2-3; no firm D call. The CDR3 has 12 amino acids. The V and J ends lost 6 bases and 6 bases respectively, with 10 bases between them. The DNA for the CDR3 is TGTGCCAGCAGCCCCACCTTGGATACGCAGTATTTT. Translation: CASSPTLDTQYF.

This clonotype was seen only a few times. The chain has TRBV5-1 and TRBJ1-2, with TRBD1 as a possible D gene (6 bases). V was cut by 4 bases and J by 0 bases, with 13 bases left in between. This CDR3 is built from 15 residues. Germline V gene data show CDR1 as SGHRS and CDR2 as YFSETQ. The CDR3 region is CASSQTGTSNYGYTF. The CDR3 bases are TGCGCCAGCAGCCAGACTGGGACATCTAACTATGGCTACACCTTC.

CDR3 region: CSARRRVLNSNQPQHF. The CDR3 DNA reads TGCAGTGCGCGACGGCGAGTCCTAAATAGCAATCAGCCCCAGCATTTT. This chain links TRBV20-1 with TRBJ1-5; D is undetermined. CDR3 length equals 16 residues. Trimming stripped 6 bases from V and 0 bases from J, with 18 bases between. Germline V CDR1 and CDR2: DFQATT, SNEGSKA (reference sequence).

The chain has TRBV10-3 and TRBJ2-3; TRBD2 aligns across 10 bases. The CDR3 extends over 17 amino acids. Germline CDR1 is ENHRY and CDR2 is SYGVKD. With V trimmed by 4 bases and J by 0 bases, 7 bases remained unmatched. CDR3 sequence (DNA): TGTGCCATCAGTGGGGTACTAGCGGGAACTAGCACAGATACGCAGTATTTT. Its translation is CAISGVLAGTSTDTQYF.

The sample holds a few counts of this clonotype. V usage is TRBV6-1 and J usage is TRBJ2-7; D might be TRBD2 (5 bases). This CDR3 contains 13 residues. The germline CDR1 and CDR2 sequences are MNHNS and SASEGT. V lost 2 bases to trimming and J lost 4 bases, with 9 bases between them. The CDR3 here is CASSEKTGYEQYF. Here the CDR3 DNA reads TGTGCCAGCAGTGAAAAGACGGGGTACGAGCAGTACTTC.

The chain combines TRBV12-3 or TRBV12-4 with TRBJ2-1; D is unclear. This CDR3 is 15 amino acids long. The V end lost 5 bases, the J end lost 8 bases, and 19 bases lay between the germline ends. This CDR3 reads CASSPRHSFQYEQFF. CDR3 DNA: TGTGCCAGCAGTCCGAGACATTCCTTCCAATATGAGCAGTTCTTC.

The rearrangement joins TRBV24-1 to TRBJ2-6; tentative D call: TRBD1 (5 bases). CDR1 KGHDR and CDR2 SFDVKD come from the germline V gene. The CDR3 contains 13 residues. Trimming left V 9 bases short and J 0 bases short, with 5 bases between. The CDR3 here is CATGASGANVLTF. CDR3 bases: TGTGCCACCGGGGCCTCTGGGGCCAACGTCCTGACTTTC.

This chain links TRBV4-1 with TRBJ2-7; D not certain. Germline values: CDR1 MGHRA, CDR2 YSYEKL. The CDR3 loop spans 13 amino acids. V was shortened by 4 bases and J by 7 bases, with 14 bases between the two germline ends. The CDR3 bases are TGCGCCAGCAGCCCATTTGACGGACGGGAGCAGTACTTC. Its translation is CASSPFDGREQYF.

V usage is TRBV7-2 and J usage is TRBJ1-6, with 11 bases matching TRBD1. The CDR3 consists of 16 residues. V trimming: 4 bases; J trimming: 8 bases; junction bases outside the gene matches: 7. Looked up from germline, CDR1 is SGHTA and CDR2 is FQGNSA. The chain's CDR3 is CASSSRRDRGYSPLHF. The CDR3 DNA follows: TGTGCCAGCAGCTCGCGCCGGGACAGGGGGTATTCACCCCTCCACTTT.

This chain uses TRBV12-3 or TRBV12-4 with TRBJ1-2; 7 bases align to TRBD1. The CDR3 spans 13 residues. Unmatched junction bases numbered 4, after V lost 3 bases and J lost 6 bases. For the CDR3, the DNA is TGTGCCAGCAGTTTTCAGGGGGGCGATGGCTACACCTTC. Its protein is CASSFQGGDGYTF.

This sequence joins TRBV5-4 and TRBJ2-1; 8 nucleotides agree with TRBD2. V was clipped by 4 bases and J by 4 bases; unmatched bases: 7. This CDR3 comprises 15 residues. Germline lookup yields CDR1 SGHNT and CDR2 YYREEE (reference sequence). As DNA, the CDR3 is TGTGCCAGCAGCGGCGAGAGCGGGAGATACAATGAGCAGTTCTTC. This sequence encodes CASSGESGRYNEQFF.

This clonotype was counted a few times. The chain employs TRBV7-3 and TRBJ2-1; 8 positions agree with TRBD2. Per the germline V gene, CDR1 is SGHTA and CDR2 is FQGTGA. This CDR3 is built from 15 residues. With V trimmed by 5 bases and J by 6 bases, 9 bases remained unmatched. The CDR3 region is CASSEGLARINEQFF. The CDR3 DNA is TGTGCCAGCAGCGAAGGACTAGCCCGGATCAATGAGCAGTTCTTC.

The V call is TRBV4-1, the J call TRBJ2-7; D might be TRBD1 (6 bases). The CDR3 contains 14 residues. Per germline, CDR1 MGHRA and CDR2 YSYEKL. Trimming took 2 bases from V and 6 from J, leaving 14 bases between them. CDR3 in amino acids: CASSQPLQGPEQYF. The CDR3 bases are TGCGCCAGCAGCCAACCACTACAGGGTCCCGAGCAGTACTTC.

The chain carries TRBV27 and TRBJ2-5; tentative D call: TRBD1 (5 bases). The DNA end favors TRBJ2-7, so the J call may be wrong. The germline V gene encodes CDR1 MNHEY and CDR2 SMNVEV (reference sequence). The CDR3 contains 13 residues. CDR3 in amino acids: CASRPPGPYEQYF. The CDR3 coding sequence is TGTGCCAGCCGGCCCCCAGGGCCCTACGAGCAGTACTTC.

The gene calls are TRBV12-3 or TRBV12-4 and TRBJ2-5; 10 bases are shared with TRBD2. CDR3 length: 15 amino acids. V trimming: 6 bases; J trimming: 1 base; junction bases outside the gene matches: 5. The chain's CDR3 is CASRASGSPQETQYF. In nucleotides, the CDR3 is TGTGCCAGCAGGGCTAGCGGGAGCCCCCAAGAGACCCAGTACTTC.

V is TRBV6-6 and J is TRBJ2-1; tentative D call: TRBD1 (6 bases). CDR1 MNHNY and CDR2 SVGAGI come from the germline V gene (reference sequence). V lost 5 bases, J lost 5 bases, and 16 bases lay in between. The CDR3 loop spans 15 amino acids. The CDR3 DNA sequence: TGTGCCAGCAGTATTGGACAGTTGGGGAACAATGAGCAGTTCTTC. Translated, it gives CASSIGQLGNNEQFF.

The chain combines TRBV7-3 with TRBJ2-3, with TRBD1 matching over 8 bases. The germline gives CDR1 SGHTA, CDR2 FQGTGA. Trimming removed 3 bases from V and 5 bases from J; junction bases left unmatched: 13. This CDR3 comprises 17 residues. CDR3 bases: TGTGCCAGCAGCTTTTCAGGGGCCGACAGGGGCAGAGATACGCAGTATTTT. Protein product: CASSFSGADRGRDTQYF. The full variable domain, with the rest looked up from reference TRBV7-3 and TRBJ2-3, is GAGVSQTPSNKVTEKGKYVELRCDPISGHTALYWYRQSLGQGPEFLIYFQGTGAADDSGLPNDRFFAVRPEGSVSTLKIQRTERGDSAVYLCASSFSGADRGRDTQYFGPGTRLTVL.

V and J are TRBV7-9 and TRBJ2-1; D gene uncertain. Germline V gives CDR1 SEHNR, CDR2 FQNEAQ (reference sequence). The V end was cut by 2 bases, the J end by 4 bases, with 9 bases between. This CDR3 comprises 14 residues. CDR3 sequence reads: CASSLSVPYNEQFF. The CDR3 DNA reads as TGTGCCAGCAGCTTAAGCGTACCGTACAATGAGCAGTTCTTC.

The V and J genes are TRBV29-1 and TRBJ2-5; D possibly corresponds to TRBD2 (5 bases). With 7 bases removed from V and 4 bases from J, the gap between germline ends came to 10 bases. The CDR3 sequence is 11 residues long. Germline CDR1 reads SQVTM; CDR2 reads ANQGSEA. CDR3 DNA sequence: TGCAGCGCCGGGGTGGCAGAGACCCAGTACTTC. Translation: CSAGVAETQYF.